Shown below are 10 T cell receptor beta chains from a single sample sequenced in a study of shared clonotypes between healthy human individuals. The repertoire was sequenced with immunoSEQ multiplex PCR; TCRdb's copy has only in-frame clones and lacks some. The sample comprises over a million clones, roughly 95% of which are singletons, and about 1.2% rests with the top ten. The sample consisted of naive CD4+ T cells sorted from blood. Stated subset: CD45RA+ positively selected. All receptors derive from a man under 40 in good health.

The chain recombines TRBV18 with TRBJ2-2; unclear D gene. The CDR3 extends over 16 amino acids. Trimming cost V 3 bases and J 5 bases, with 16 bases left between them. Germline V CDR1 and CDR2: KGHSH, LQKENI. CDR3 residues: CASSPLPLWETGELFF. In nucleotides, the CDR3 is TGTGCCAGCTCACCTCTACCCCTCTGGGAAACCGGGGAGCTGTTTTTT. Using reference TRBV18 and TRBJ2-2 for the parts outside the CDR3, the full variable domain is NAGVMQNPRHLVRRRGQEARLRCSPMKGHSHVYWYRQLPEEGLKFMVYLQKENIIDESGMPKERFSAEFPKEGPSILRIQQVVRGDSAAYFCASSPLPLWETGELFFGEGSRLTVL.

J is TRBJ2-7 and V is TRBV5-1, with TRBD2 identical over 14 bases. CDR1 is SGHRS and CDR2 is YFSETQ in the germline V gene. Germline trimming cut 4 bases from V and 6 bases from J; bases unmatched to any gene: 12. The CDR3 length is 17 residues. The CDR3 is CASSPGLAGGPLGEQYF. CDR3 sequence (DNA): TGCGCCAGCAGCCCCGGACTAGCGGGAGGACCACTAGGCGAGCAGTACTTC. Together with reference TRBV5-1 and TRBJ2-7, the CDR3 gives the full variable domain: KAGVTQTPRYLIKTRGQQVTLSCSPISGHRSVSWYQQTPGQGLQFLFEYFSETQRNKGNFPGRFSGRQFSNSRSEMNVSTLELGDSALYLCASSPGLAGGPLGEQYFGPGTRLTVT.

V usage is TRBV4-2 and J usage is TRBJ1-5; a weak D match, TRBD1 (5 bases). Germline V gene sequence: CDR1 LGHNA, CDR2 YNFKEQ. V dropped 0 bases and J dropped 5 bases, with 8 bases sitting between them. The CDR3 length is 14 residues. The chain's CDR3 is CASSQDRGDQPQHF. The CDR3 DNA reads TGTGCCAGCAGCCAAGATCGGGGGGATCAGCCCCAGCATTTT.

About this clone itself: An end of the junction does not agree with germline; a read error may underlie this. The J gene is TRBJ2-5, the V gene TRBV19; 9 bases line up with TRBD2. Germline V gene lookup returns CDR1 LNHDA and CDR2 SQIVND (reference sequence). CDR3 length: 16 residues. This CDR3 is CASSIVLAGEKEAQYF. The CDR3 nucleotides read TGTGCCAGTAGTATAGTCTTAGCGGGAGAGAAAGAGGCCCAGTACTTC.

V gene TRBV27 combines with J gene TRBJ2-7; D might be TRBD1 or TRBD2, each matching 5 bases. The CDR3 is 16 amino acids. Germline CDR1 and CDR2: MNHEY and SMNVEV (reference sequence). V was pared by 1 base and J by 3 bases, with 16 bases between. The CDR3 bases are TGTGCCAGCAGTTTATTGAGGGGCGCGATGGTCTACGAGCAGTACTTC. Translating it yields CASSLLRGAMVYEQYF.

This clone was recorded once. The V gene is TRBV5-4, the J gene TRBJ1-2, with a possible D match to TRBD1 (5 bases). The CDR3 has 16 amino acids. V gave up 3 bases and J gave up 0 bases, with 15 bases separating them. CDR1 SGHNT and CDR2 YYREEE come from the germline V gene (reference sequence). CDR3 coding DNA: TGTGCCAGCAGCTCCGGGGTGGGACCTTCTAACTATGGCTACACCTTC. This sequence encodes CASSSGVGPSNYGYTF.

The V call is TRBV28, the J call TRBJ1-3; the match to TRBD1 covers 8 bases. Germline CDR1 reads MDHEN; CDR2 reads SYDVKM. Losses at the gene ends were 6 bases for V and 0 bases for J; bases not matched to a gene: 13. The CDR3 spans 18 residues. CDR3 coding DNA: TGTGCCAGCAGCCAAAATGCAGGGGGCCAAACCTCTGGAAACACCATATATTTT. Its protein product is CASSQNAGGQTSGNTIYF.

In its sample, this clone was seen once. The chain combines TRBV6-5 with TRBJ2-2; 12 bases are shared with TRBD2. V was pared by 4 bases and J by 6 bases, with 6 bases of the junction left unmatched. CDR3 size: 16 residues. The V gene's germline CDR1 is MNHEY and CDR2 SVGAGI. CDR3 amino acids: CASSWGLAGPAGELFF. The DNA of the CDR3 is TGTGCCAGCAGTTGGGGACTAGCGGGCCCCGCCGGGGAGCTGTTTTTT.

V gene TRBV12-5 combines with J gene TRBJ2-1; 11 bases agree with TRBD1. Per the germline V gene, CDR1 is LGHNT and CDR2 is FRNRAP. V lost 2 bases, J lost 6 bases, and 3 bases stayed unmatched. The CDR3 runs to 15 residues. CDR3 nucleotide sequence: TGTGCTAGTGGTTTGCCGGGACAGGGGGTCAATGAGCAGTTCTTC. Translating it yields CASGLPGQGVNEQFF.

The CDR3 coding sequence is TGTGCCAGCAGATTTGCCAGGGGTGACGAGCAGTACTTC. The encoded protein is CASRFARGDEQYF. The chain joins TRBV2 to TRBJ2-7, with D perhaps matching TRBD1 (6 bases). Trimming cost V 6 bases and J 5 bases, with 14 bases left between them. Germline loops: CDR1 SNHLY, CDR2 FYNNEI. The CDR3 covers 13 residues.